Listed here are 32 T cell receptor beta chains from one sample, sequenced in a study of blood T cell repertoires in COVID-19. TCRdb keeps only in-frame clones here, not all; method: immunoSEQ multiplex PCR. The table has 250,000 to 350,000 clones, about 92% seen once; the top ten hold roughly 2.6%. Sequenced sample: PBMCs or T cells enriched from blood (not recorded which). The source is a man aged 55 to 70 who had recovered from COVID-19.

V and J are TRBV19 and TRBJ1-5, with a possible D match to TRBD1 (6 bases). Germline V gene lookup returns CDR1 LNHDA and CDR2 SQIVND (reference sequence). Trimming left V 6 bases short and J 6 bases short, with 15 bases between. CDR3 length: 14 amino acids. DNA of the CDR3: TGTGCCAGTAGGAAACAGGGATTTAGTCAGCCCCAGCATTTT. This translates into CASRKQGFSQPQHF.

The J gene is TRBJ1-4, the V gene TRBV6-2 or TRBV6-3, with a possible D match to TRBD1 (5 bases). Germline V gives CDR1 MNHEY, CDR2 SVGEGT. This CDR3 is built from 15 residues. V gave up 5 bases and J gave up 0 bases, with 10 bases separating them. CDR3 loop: CASSPDTTTNEKLFF. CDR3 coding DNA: TGTGCCAGCAGTCCGGACACCACAACTAATGAAAAACTGTTTTTT.

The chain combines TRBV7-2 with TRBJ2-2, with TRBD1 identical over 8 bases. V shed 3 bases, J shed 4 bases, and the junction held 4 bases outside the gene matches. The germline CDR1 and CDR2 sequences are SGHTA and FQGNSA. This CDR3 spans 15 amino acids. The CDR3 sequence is CASSFYRGITGELFF. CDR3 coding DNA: TGTGCCAGCAGCTTTTACAGGGGGATCACCGGGGAGCTGTTTTTT.

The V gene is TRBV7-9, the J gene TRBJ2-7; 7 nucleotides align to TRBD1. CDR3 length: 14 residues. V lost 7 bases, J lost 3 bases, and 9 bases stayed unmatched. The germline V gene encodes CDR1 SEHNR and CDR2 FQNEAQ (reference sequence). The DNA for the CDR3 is TGTGCCAGCACTACCGGGACAGAGCACTACGAGCAGTACTTC. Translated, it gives CASTTGTEHYEQYF.

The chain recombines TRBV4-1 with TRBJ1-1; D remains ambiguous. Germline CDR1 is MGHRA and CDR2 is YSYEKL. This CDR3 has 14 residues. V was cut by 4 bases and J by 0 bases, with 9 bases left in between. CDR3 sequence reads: CASSPVSLNTEAFF. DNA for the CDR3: TGCGCCAGCAGCCCGGTCTCGTTGAACACTGAAGCTTTCTTT.

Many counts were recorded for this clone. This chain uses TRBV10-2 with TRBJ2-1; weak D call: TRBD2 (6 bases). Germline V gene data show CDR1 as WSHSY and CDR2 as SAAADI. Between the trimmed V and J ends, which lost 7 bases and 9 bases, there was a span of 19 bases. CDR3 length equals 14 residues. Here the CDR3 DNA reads TGCGCCAGCATCGGAGGGAGAGGTAGGAGTGAGCAGTTCTTC. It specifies CASIGGRGRSEQFF.

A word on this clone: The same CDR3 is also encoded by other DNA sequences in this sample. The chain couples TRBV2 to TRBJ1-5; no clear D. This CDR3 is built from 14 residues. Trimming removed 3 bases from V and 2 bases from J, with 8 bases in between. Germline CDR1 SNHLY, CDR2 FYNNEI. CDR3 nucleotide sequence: TGTGCCAGCAGTGATGGGAGGGGCAATCAGCCCCAGCATTTT. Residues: CASSDGRGNQPQHF. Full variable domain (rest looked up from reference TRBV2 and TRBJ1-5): EPEVTQTPSHQVTQMGQEVILRCVPISNHLYFYWYRQILGQKVEFLVSFYNNEISEKSEIFDDQFSVERPDGSNFTLKIRSTKLEDSAMYFCASSDGRGNQPQHFGDGTRLSIL.

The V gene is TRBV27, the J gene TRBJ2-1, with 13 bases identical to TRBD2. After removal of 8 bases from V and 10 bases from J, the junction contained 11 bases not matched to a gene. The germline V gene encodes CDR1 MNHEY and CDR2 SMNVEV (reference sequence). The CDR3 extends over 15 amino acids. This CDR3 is CASEKTSGGAREQFF. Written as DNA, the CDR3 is TGTGCCAGCGAAAAAACTAGCGGGGGGGCCCGGGAGCAGTTCTTC.

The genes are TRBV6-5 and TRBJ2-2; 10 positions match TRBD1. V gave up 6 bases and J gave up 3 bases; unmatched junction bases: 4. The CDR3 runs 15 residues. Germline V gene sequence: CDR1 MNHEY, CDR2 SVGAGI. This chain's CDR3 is CASSSTGGYTGELFF. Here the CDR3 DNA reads TGTGCCAGCAGCTCGACAGGGGGCTACACCGGGGAGCTGTTTTTT.

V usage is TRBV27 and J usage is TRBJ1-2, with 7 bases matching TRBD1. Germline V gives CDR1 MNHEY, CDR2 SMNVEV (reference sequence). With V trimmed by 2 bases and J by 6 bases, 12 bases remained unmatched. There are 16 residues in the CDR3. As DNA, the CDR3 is TGTGCCAGCAGTTTAGACAGGGTTTCAGGACCGGATGGCTACACCTTC. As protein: CASSLDRVSGPDGYTF.

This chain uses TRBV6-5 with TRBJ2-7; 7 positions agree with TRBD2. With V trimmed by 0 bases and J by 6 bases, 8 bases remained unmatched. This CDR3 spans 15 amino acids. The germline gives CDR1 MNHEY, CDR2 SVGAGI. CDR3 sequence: CASSYSSGRVAEQYF. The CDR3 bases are TGTGCCAGCAGTTACTCGTCTGGGAGGGTAGCCGAGCAGTACTTC.

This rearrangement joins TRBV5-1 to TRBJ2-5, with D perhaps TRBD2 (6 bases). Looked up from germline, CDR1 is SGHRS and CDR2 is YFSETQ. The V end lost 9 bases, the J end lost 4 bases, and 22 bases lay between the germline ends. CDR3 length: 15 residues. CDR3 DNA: TGCGCCACGAGCCCTTTGGCAGGGCGGGGAGAGACCCAGTACTTC. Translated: CATSPLAGRGETQYF.

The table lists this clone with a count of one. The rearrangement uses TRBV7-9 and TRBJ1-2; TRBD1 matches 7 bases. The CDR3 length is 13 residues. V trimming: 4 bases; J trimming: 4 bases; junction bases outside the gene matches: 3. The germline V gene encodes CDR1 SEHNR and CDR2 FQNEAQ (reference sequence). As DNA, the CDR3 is TGTGCCAGCAGCTGGGACAGCTTCTATGGCTACACCTTC. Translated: CASSWDSFYGYTF.

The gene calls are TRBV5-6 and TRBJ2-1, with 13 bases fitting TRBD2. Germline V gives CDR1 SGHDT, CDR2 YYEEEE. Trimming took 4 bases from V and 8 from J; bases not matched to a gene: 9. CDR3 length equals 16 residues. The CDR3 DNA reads TGTGCCAGCAGCCGACCGACTAGCGGGAGGTTGGATGAGCAGTTCTTC. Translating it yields CASSRPTSGRLDEQFF.

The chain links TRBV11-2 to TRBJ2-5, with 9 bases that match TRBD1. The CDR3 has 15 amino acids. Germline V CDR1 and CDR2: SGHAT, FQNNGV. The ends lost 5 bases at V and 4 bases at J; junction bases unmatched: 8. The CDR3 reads CASSPRDRVRETQYF. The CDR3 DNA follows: TGTGCCAGCAGCCCCCGGGACAGGGTTCGAGAGACCCAGTACTTC.

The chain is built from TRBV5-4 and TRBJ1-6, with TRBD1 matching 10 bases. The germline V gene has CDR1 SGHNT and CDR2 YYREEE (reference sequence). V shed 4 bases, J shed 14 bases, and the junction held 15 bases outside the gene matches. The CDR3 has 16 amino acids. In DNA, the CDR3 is TGTGCCAGCAGCCGAAGCTCCGGGACAGGGGCAGGGACCCTCCACTTT. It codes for CASSRSSGTGAGTLHF.

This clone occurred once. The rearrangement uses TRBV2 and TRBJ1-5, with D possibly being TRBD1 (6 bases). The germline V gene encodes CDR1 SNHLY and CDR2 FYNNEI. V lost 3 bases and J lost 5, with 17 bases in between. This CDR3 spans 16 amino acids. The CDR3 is CASSDVYSGADQPQHF. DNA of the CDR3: TGTGCCAGCAGTGACGTTTATTCAGGGGCGGATCAGCCCCAGCATTTT.

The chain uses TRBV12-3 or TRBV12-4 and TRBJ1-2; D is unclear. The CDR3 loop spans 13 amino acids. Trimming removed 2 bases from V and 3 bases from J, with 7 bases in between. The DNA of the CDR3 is TGTGCCAGCAGTTTATCAGAGGACTATGGCTACACCTTC. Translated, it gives CASSLSEDYGYTF.

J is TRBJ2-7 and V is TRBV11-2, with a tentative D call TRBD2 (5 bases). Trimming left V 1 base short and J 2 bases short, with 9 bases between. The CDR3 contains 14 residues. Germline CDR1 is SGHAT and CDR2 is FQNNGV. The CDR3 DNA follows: TGTGCCAGCAGCTTAGTGGGAGTGGCCTACGAGCAGTACTTC. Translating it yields CASSLVGVAYEQYF.

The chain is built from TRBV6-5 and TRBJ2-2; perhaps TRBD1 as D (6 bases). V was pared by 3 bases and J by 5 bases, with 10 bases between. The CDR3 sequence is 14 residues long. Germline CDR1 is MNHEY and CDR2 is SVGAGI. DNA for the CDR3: TGTGCCAGCAGTTATTGGCAGGGGACCGGGGAGCTGTTTTTT. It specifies CASSYWQGTGELFF.

CDR3 bases: TGTGCCAGTAATTCCCCGGGACAGATAGGGACCCAGTACTTC. Encoded protein: CASNSPGQIGTQYF. V is TRBV19 and J is TRBJ2-5; 7 bases line up with TRBD1. There are 14 residues in the CDR3. In germline, CDR1 is LNHDA, CDR2 SQIVND (reference sequence). The ends lost 7 bases at V and 7 bases at J; junction bases unmatched: 12.

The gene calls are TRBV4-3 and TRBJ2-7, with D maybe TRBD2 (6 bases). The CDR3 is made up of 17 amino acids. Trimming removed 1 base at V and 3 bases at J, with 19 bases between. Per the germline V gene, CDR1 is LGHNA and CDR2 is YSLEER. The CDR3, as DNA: TGCGCCAGCAGCCAAGGGTGGGGCGGGGAGATGTTCTACGAGCAGTACTTC. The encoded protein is CASSQGWGGEMFYEQYF.

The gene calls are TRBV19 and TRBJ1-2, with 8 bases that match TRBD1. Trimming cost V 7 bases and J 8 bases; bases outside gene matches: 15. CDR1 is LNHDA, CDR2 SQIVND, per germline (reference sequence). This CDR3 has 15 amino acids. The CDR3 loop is CASTLGGQGAFGYTF. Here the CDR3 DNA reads TGTGCCAGTACCCTAGGAGGGCAGGGGGCATTCGGCTACACCTTC.

The DNA of the CDR3 is TGTGCCAGCAGCCCCCGGGGGGGTGAGCAAAAACTGTTTTTT. Encoded protein: CASSPRGGEQKLFF. The rearrangement joins TRBV3-1 (or the pseudogene TRBV3-2) to TRBJ1-4; tentatively, D is TRBD1 (5 bases). The CDR3 contains 14 residues. Germline-derived CDR1 and CDR2 are LGHDT and YNNKEL (reference sequence). Trimming shortened V by 4 bases and J by 9 bases, and 15 bases separated the two germline ends.

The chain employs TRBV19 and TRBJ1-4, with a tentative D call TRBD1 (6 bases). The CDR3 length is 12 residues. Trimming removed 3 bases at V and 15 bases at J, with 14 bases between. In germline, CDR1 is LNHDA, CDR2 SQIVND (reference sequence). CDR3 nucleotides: TGTGCCAGTAGTATCGCGCCCCAGGGGTTGTTTTTT. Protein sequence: CASSIAPQGLFF.

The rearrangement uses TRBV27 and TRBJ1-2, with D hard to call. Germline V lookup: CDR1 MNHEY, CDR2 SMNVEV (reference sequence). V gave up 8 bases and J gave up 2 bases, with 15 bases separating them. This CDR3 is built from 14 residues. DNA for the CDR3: TGTGCCAGCCACGGGAGGGCCGGGAACTATGGCTACACCTTC. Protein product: CASHGRAGNYGYTF.

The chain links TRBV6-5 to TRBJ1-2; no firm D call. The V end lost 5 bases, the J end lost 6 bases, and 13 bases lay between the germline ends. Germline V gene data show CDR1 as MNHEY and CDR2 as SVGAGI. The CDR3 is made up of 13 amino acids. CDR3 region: CASSSPFKHGYTF. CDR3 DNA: TGTGCCAGCAGTAGTCCCTTTAAGCATGGCTACACCTTC.

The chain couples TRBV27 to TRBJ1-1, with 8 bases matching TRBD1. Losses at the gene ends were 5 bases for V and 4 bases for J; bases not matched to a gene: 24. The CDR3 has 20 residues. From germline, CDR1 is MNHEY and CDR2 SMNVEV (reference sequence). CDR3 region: CASSPPWTGLRRDSGTEAFF. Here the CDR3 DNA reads TGTGCCAGCAGTCCACCCTGGACAGGGCTAAGGAGGGACTCGGGCACTGAAGCTTTCTTT.

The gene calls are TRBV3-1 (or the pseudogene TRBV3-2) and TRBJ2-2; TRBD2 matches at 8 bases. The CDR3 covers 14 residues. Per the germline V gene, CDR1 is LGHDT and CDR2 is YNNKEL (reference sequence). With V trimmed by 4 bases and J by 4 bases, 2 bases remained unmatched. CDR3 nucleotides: TGTGCCAGCAGCCTTCGGGGGGGCACCGGGGAGCTGTTTTTT. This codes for CASSLRGGTGELFF.

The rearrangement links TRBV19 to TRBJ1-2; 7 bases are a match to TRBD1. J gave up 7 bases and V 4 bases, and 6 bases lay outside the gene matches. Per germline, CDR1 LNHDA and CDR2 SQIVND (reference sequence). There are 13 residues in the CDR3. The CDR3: CASSTGQAFGYTF. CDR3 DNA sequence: TGTGCCAGTAGTACTGGACAGGCATTTGGCTACACCTTC. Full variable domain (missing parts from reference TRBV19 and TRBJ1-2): DGGITQSPKYLFRKEGQNVTLSCEQNLNHDAMYWYRQDPGQGLRLIYYSQIVNDFQKGDIAEGYSVSREKKESFPLTVTSAQKNPTAFYLCASSTGQAFGYTFGSGTRLTVV.

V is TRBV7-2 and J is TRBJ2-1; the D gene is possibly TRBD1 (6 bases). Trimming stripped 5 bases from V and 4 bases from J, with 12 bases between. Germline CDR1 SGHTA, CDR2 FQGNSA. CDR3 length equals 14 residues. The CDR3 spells CASSLRDTYNEQFF. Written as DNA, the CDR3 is TGTGCCAGCAGCCTCCGGGACACGTACAATGAGCAGTTCTTC.

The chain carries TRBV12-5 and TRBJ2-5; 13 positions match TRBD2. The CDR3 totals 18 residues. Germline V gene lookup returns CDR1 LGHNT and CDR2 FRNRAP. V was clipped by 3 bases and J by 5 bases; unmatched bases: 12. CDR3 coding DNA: TGTGCTAGTGGTTTACAGGGATCCATACTAGCGGGGGGGGAGACCCAGTACTTC. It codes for CASGLQGSILAGGETQYF.